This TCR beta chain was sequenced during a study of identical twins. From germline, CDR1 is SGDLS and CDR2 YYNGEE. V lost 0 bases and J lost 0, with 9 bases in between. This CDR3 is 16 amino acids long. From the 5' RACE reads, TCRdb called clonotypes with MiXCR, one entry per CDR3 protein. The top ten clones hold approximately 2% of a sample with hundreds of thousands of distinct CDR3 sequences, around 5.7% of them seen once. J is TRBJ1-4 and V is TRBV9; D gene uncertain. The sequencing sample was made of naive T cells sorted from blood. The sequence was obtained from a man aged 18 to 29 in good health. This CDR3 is CASSVGGRATNEKLFF. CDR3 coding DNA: TGTGCCAGCAGCGTAGGTGGGAGAGCAACTAATGAAAAACTGTTTTTT.